The rows below give T cell receptor beta chains drawn from one sample of a study of response to subunit inactivated influenza vaccine. TCRdb passed the RT-PCR reads through MiXCR, listing each CDR3 protein once. Of roughly 500,000 distinct CDR3 sequences in the sample, 16% were seen once. The source was CD4+ T cells sorted from PBMCs, collected 23 to 25 months after vaccination. These receptors were taken from a man between 50 and 75 years old who received an inactivated influenza vaccine. CDR3s leave out the opening cysteine and the closing phenylalanine or tryptophan.

J | V | CDR3
TRBJ2-7 | TRBV7-2 | ASSLALAGGYEQY
TRBJ2-1 | TRBV28 | ASRQNGYNEQF
TRBJ1-3 | TRBV3-1 | ASSQGGNTIY
TRBJ2-5 | TRBV11-2 | ASSLRLYQETQY
TRBJ2-7 | TRBV5-1 | ASSLAPGGGYDEQY
TRBJ2-1 | TRBV18 | ASSTRVVGGEQF
TRBJ2-2 | TRBV6-2/TRBV6-3 | AARTSGGELF
TRBJ1-4 | TRBV27 | ASSKEGTGARREKLF
TRBJ1-3 | TRBV5-1 | ASSASGSGNTIY
TRBJ2-3 | TRBV7-2 | ASSESAGYSTDTQY